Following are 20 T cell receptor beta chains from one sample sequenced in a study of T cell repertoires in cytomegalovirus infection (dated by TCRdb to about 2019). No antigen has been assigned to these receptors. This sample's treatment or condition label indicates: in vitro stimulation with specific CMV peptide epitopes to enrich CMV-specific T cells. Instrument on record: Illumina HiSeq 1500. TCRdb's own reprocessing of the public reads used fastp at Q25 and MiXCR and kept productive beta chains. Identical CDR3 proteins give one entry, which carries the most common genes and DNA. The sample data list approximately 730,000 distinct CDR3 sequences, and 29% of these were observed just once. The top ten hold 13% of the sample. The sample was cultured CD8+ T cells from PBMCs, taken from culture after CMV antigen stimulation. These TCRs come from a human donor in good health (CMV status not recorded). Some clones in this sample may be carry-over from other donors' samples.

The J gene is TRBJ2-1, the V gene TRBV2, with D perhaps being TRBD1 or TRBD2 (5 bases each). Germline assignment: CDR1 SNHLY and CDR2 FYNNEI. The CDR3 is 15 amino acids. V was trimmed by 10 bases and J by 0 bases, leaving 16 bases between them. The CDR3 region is CATLGRASSYNEQFF. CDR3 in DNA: TGTGCCACCCTGGGACGGGCCAGCTCCTACAATGAGCAGTTCTTC.

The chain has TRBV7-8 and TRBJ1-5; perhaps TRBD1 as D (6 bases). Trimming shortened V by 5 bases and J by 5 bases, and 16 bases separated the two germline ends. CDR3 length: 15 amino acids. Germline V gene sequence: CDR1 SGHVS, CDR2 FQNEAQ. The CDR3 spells CASSPQGMDDQPQHF. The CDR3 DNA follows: TGTGCCAGCAGCCCACAGGGCATGGATGATCAGCCCCAGCATTTT.

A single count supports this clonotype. CDR3 nucleotide sequence: TGTGCCAGCAGTCTTTGGGTTGGGGACGCGAACACTGAAGCTTTCTTT. Translating it yields CASSLWVGDANTEAFF. This chain uses TRBV6-8 with TRBJ1-1; D may be TRBD1 (5 bases). V was pared by 5 bases and J by 1 base, with 17 bases between. There are 16 residues in the CDR3. Germline CDR1 MNHGY, CDR2 SAAAGT.

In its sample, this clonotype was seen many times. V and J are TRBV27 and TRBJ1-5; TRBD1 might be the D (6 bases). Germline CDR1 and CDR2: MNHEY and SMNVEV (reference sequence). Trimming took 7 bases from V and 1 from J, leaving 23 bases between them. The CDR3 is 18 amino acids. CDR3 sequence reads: CASIRYTGKGVSNQPQHF. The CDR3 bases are TGTGCCAGCATCCGATATACAGGGAAGGGAGTAAGCAATCAGCCCCAGCATTTT.

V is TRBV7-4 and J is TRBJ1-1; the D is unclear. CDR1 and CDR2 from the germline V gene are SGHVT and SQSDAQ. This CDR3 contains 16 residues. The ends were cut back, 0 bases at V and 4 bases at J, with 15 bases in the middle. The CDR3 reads CASSLAPPGVVTEAFF. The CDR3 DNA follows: TGTGCCAGCAGCTTAGCACCTCCTGGGGTCGTCACTGAAGCTTTCTTT.

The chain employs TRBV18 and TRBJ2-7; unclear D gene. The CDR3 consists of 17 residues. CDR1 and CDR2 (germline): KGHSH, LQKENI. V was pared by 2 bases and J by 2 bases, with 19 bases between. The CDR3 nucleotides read TGTGCCAGCTCACCAAACCCATCTAGTTCCGACCCCTACGAGCAGTACGTC. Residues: CASSPNPSSSDPYEQYV.

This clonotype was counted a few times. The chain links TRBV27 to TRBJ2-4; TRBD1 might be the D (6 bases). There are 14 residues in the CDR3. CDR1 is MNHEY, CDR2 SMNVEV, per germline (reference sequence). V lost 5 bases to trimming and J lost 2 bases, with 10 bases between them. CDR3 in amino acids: CASSPQGSKNIQYF. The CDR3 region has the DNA TGTGCCAGCAGTCCCCAGGGGTCCAAAAACATTCAGTACTTC.

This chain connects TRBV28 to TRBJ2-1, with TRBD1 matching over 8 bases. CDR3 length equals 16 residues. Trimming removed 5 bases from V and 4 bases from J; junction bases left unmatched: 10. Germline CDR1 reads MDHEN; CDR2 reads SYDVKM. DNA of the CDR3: TGTGCCAGCAGTCCGCCGGGACAGGTGGGGTACAATGAGCAGTTCTTC. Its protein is CASSPPGQVGYNEQFF.

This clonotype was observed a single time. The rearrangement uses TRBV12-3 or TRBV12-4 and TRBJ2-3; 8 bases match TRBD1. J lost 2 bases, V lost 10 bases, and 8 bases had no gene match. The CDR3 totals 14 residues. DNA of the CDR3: TGTGCCACCAGGGGGCGACCTAACACAGATACGCAGTATTTT. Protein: CATRGRPNTDTQYF.

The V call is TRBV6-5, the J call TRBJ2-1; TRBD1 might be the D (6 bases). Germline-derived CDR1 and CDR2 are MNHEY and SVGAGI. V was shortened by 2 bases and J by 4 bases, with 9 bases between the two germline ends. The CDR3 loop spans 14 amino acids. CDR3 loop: CASSYLGQYNEQFF. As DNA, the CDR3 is TGTGCCAGCAGTTACCTCGGACAGTACAATGAGCAGTTCTTC.

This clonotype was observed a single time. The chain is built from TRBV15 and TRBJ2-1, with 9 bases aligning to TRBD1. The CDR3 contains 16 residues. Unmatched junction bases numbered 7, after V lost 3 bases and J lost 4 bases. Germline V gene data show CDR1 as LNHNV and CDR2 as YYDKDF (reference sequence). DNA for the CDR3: TGTGCCACCAGCAGGGGAGGACAGGGGAGATACAATGAGCAGTTCTTC. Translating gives CATSRGGQGRYNEQFF.

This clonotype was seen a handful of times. CDR3 coding DNA: TGTGCCAGCAGTTACCGGACCAGGGGGCCCAATCAGCCCCAGCATTTT. Protein sequence: CASSYRTRGPNQPQHF. The chain combines TRBV6-5 with TRBJ1-5, with 8 bases that match TRBD1. With V trimmed by 2 bases and J by 3 bases, 6 bases remained unmatched. The CDR3 has 16 amino acids. Germline CDR1 reads MNHEY; CDR2 reads SVGAGI.

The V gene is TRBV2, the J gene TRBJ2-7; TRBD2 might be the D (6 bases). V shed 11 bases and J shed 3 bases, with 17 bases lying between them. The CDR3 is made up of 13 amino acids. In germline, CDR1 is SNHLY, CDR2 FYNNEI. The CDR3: CAAAGSPLYEQYF. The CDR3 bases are TGTGCCGCCGCGGGGTCCCCCCTCTACGAGCAGTACTTC.

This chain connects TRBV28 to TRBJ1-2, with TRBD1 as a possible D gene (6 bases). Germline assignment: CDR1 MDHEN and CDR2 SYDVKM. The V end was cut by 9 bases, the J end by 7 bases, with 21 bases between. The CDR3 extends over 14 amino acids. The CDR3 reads CASGDRPRLPGYTF. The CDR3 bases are TGTGCCAGTGGTGACAGGCCTCGGCTCCCTGGCTACACCTTC.

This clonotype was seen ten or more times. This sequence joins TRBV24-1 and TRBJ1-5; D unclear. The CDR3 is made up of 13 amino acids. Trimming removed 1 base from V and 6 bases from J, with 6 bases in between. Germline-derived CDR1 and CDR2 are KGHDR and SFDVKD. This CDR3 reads CATSDLGIQPQHF. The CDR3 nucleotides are TGTGCCACCAGTGATTTAGGGATTCAGCCCCAGCATTTT.

The CDR3 DNA reads as TGTGCCAGCACCGACGGCAGGGGGGCCACGGCTTTCTTT. Translated: CASTDGRGATAFF. J is TRBJ1-1 and V is TRBV6-6; 7 bases fit TRBD1. The CDR3 runs 13 residues. J was trimmed by 11 bases and V by 7 bases; bases with no gene match: 13. Germline V gene lookup returns CDR1 MNHNY and CDR2 SVGAGI (reference sequence).

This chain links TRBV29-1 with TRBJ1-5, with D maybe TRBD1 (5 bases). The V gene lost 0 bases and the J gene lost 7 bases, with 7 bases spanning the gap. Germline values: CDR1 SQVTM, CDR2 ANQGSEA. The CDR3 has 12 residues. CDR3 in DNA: TGCAGCGTTGAAGAGCAGGGACAGCCCCAGCATTTT. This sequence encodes CSVEEQGQPQHF.

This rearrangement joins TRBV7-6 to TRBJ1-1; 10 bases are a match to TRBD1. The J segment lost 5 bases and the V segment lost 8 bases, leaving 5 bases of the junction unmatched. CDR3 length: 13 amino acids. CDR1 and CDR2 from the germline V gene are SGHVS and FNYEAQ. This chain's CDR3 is CASGGTGETEAFF. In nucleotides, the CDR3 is TGTGCCAGCGGCGGGACAGGGGAAACTGAAGCTTTCTTT.

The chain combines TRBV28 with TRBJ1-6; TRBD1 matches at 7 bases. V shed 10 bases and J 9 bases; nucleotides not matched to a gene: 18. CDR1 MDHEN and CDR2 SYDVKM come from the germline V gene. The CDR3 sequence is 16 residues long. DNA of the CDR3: TGTGCCACCGACGGACAGGCAGGGCATCGGGGTTCACCCCTCCACTTT. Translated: CATDGQAGHRGSPLHF.

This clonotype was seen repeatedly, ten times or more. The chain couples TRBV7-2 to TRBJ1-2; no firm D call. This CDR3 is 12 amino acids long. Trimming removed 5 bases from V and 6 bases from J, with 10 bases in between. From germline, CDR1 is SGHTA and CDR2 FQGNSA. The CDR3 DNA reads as TGTGCCAGCAGCCTTTTGATCAATGGCTACACCTTC. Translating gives CASSLLINGYTF.